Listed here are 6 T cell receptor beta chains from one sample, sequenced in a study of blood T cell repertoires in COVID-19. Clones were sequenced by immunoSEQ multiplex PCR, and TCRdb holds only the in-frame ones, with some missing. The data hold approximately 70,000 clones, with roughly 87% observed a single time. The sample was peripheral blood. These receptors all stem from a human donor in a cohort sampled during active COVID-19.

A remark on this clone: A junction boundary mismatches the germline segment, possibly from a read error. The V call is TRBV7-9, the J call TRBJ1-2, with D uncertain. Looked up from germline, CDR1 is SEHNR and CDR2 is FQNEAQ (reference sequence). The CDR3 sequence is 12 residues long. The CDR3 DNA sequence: TGTGCCAGCAGCCCACCCGGGATTCGAGTCTACTTT. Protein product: CASSPPGIRVYF.

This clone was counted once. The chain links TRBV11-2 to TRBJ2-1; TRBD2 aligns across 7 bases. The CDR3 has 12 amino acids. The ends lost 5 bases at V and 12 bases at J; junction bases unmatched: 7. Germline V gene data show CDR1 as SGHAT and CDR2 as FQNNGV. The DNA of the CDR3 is TGTGCCAGCAGCCCCGGGACTATGTGGCAGTTCTTC. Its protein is CASSPGTMWQFF.

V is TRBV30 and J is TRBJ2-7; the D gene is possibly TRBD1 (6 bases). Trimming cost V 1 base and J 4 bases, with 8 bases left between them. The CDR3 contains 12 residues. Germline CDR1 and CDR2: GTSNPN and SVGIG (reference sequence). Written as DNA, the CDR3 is TGTGCCTGGAGTGCACAGGGTTACGAGCAGTACTTC. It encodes CAWSAQGYEQYF.

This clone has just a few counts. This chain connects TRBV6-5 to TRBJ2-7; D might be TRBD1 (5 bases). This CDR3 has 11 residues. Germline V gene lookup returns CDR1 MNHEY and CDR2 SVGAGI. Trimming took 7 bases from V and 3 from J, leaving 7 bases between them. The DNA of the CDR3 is TGTGCCAGCAAAAGGGGCTACGAGCAGTACTTC. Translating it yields CASKRGYEQYF.

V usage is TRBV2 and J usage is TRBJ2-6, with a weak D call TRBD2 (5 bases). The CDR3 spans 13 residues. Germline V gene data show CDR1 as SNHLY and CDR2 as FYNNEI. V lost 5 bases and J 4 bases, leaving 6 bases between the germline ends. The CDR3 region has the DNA TGTGCCAGCAGTCCGGGGGGGGCCAACGTCCTGACTTTC. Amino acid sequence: CASSPGGANVLTF.

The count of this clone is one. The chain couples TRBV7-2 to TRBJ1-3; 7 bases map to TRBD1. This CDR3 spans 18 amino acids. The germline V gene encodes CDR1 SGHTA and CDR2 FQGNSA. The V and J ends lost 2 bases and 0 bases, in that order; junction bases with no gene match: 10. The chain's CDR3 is CASSLSNPGGLSGNTIYF. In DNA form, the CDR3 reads TGTGCCAGCAGCTTATCAAATCCAGGGGGACTCTCTGGAAACACCATATATTTT.